This passage covers 30 T cell receptor beta chains from one sample sequenced in a study of low-dose radiotherapy and immunotherapy resistance in tumors. cDNA synthesis used a TRAV/TRBV-specific primer set for both chains. A roughly 22-cycle PCR with a constant-region primer and V-primer adapter amplified TCRs. TCRdb fed the reads into MiXCR, producing one record per CDR3 protein. The repertoire holds around 33,000 distinct CDR3 sequences, with about 53% as singletons. Time point meaning: after trial treatment. Specified treatment: LDRT plus nivolumab, ipilimumab, low-dose cyclophosphamide and aspirin (RACIN trial). This specimen was PBMCs, taken after low-dose radiotherapy plus immunotherapy. The origin of the receptors is a male donor with gallbladder cancer.

The table lists this clonotype with a few counts. The rearrangement joins TRBV3-1 to TRBJ1-2; 12 nucleotides agree with TRBD1. The V and J ends lost 8 bases and 8 bases, in that order; junction bases with no gene match: 6. CDR1 and CDR2 (germline): LGHDT, YNNKEL (reference sequence). The CDR3 consists of 13 residues. The CDR3 sequence is CASWGQGAGGYTF. As DNA, the CDR3 is TGTGCCAGCTGGGGACAGGGGGCGGGAGGCTACACCTTC. Full variable domain (rest looked up from reference TRBV3-1 and TRBJ1-2): DTAVSQTPKYLVTQMGNDKSIKCEQNLGHDTMYWYKQDSKKFLKIMFSYNNKELIINETVPNRFSPKSPDKAHLNLHINSLELGDSAVYFCASWGQGAGGYTFGSGTRLTVV.

This clonotype was detected many times. The chain carries TRBV20-1 and TRBJ2-5; 8 nucleotides agree with TRBD1. The germline gives CDR1 DFQATT, CDR2 SNEGSKA (reference sequence). Trimming removed 0 bases from V and 1 base from J; junction bases left unmatched: 4. The CDR3 consists of 15 residues. In DNA, the CDR3 is TGCAGTGCTAGAGACTCCCAGGGGGCCCAAGAGACCCAGTACTTC. Translation gives CSARDSQGAQETQYF.

With regard to this clonotype: A read error is the likely source, as a far larger clone sits one nucleotide away. The chain links TRBV5-8 to TRBJ2-2, with D possibly matching TRBD2 (6 bases). The CDR3 extends over 14 amino acids. CDR1 is SGHTS and CDR2 is YDEGEE in the germline V gene. The CDR3 DNA reads TGCACCAGCAGCTTGACAGAGCTAGCGGGGGAGCTGTTTTTT. It yields the protein CTSSLTELAGELFF.

This clonotype is labeled as medium-sized. V and J are TRBV29-1 and TRBJ2-1, with D possibly matching TRBD2 (5 bases). Germline V gene sequence: CDR1 SQVTM, CDR2 ANQGSEA. The CDR3 is 12 amino acids. V lost 1 base and J 11 bases, leaving 12 bases between the germline ends. This chain's CDR3 is CSVEVLALQQFF. CDR3 in DNA: TGCAGCGTTGAAGTCCTAGCACTGCAGCAGTTCTTC.

The genes are TRBV6-1 and TRBJ1-2; 9 bases agree with TRBD1. V was pared by 10 bases and J by 8 bases, with 20 bases of the junction left unmatched. From germline, CDR1 is MNHNS and CDR2 SASEGT. The CDR3 length is 16 residues. In DNA form, the CDR3 reads TGTGCCAACAGCCCACAGGGGGCGGTTTGGCTAGGGGGCTACACCTTC. It yields the protein CANSPQGAVWLGGYTF.

This clonotype was recorded at least ten times. The chain couples TRBV29-1 to TRBJ2-7, with 10 positions matching TRBD2. Trimming cost V 6 bases and J 3 bases; bases outside gene matches: 11. Germline V gene data show CDR1 as SQVTM and CDR2 as ANQGSEA. This CDR3 contains 15 residues. CDR3 in DNA: TGCAGCGTGACCGACGGGACTAGCGCCTTCTACGAGCAGTACTTC. Protein: CSVTDGTSAFYEQYF.

This chain links TRBV3-1 with TRBJ2-7; 7 bases agree with TRBD1. The CDR3 spans 15 residues. With V trimmed by 1 base and J by 9 bases, 12 bases remained unmatched. Germline CDR1 and CDR2: LGHDT and YNNKEL (reference sequence). CDR3 region: CASSQGPNPRDRQYF. CDR3 sequence (DNA): TGTGCCAGCAGCCAAGGGCCGAACCCCCGGGACAGGCAGTACTTC.

V is TRBV2 and J is TRBJ2-3; tentative D call: TRBD1 (5 bases). V shed 6 bases and J shed 4 bases, with 14 bases lying between them. CDR1 and CDR2 (germline): SNHLY, FYNNEI. The CDR3 sequence is 14 residues long. The CDR3 bases are TGTGCCAGCAGAACCCAGGGTTTTGCAGATACGCAGTATTTT. Its translation: CASRTQGFADTQYF.

About this clonotype: This likely came from a read error, as a far larger clone is one base away. V is TRBV7-6 and J is TRBJ2-1; possibly TRBD1 for D (5 bases). Trimming removed 5 bases from V and 10 bases from J, with 15 bases in between. The CDR3 loop spans 13 amino acids. The V gene's germline CDR1 is SGHVS and CDR2 FNYEAQ. CDR3 sequence: CASSEAGRYEQFF. The CDR3 nucleotides are TGTGCCAGCAGCGAGGCAGGGCGATACGAGCAGTTCTTC.

The chain recombines TRBV9 with TRBJ2-2, with 10 bases identical to TRBD2. This CDR3 contains 15 residues. Losses at the gene ends were 2 bases for V and 4 bases for J; bases not matched to a gene: 2. CDR1 is SGDLS, CDR2 YYNGEE, per germline. The CDR3 spells CASSVRTSGTGELFF. The CDR3 region has the DNA TGTGCCAGCAGCGTGAGGACTAGCGGCACCGGGGAGCTGTTTTTT.

The chain links TRBV10-3 to TRBJ2-7, with a weak D call TRBD1 (6 bases). V was trimmed by 0 bases and J by 3 bases, leaving 9 bases between them. This CDR3 is 14 amino acids long. Germline V lookup: CDR1 ENHRY, CDR2 SYGVKD. CDR3 residues: CAISESWTVYEQYF. CDR3 coding DNA: TGTGCCATCAGTGAGTCTTGGACAGTCTACGAGCAGTACTTC.

This clonotype is medium-sized (0.01 to 0.1%) by share. The V gene is TRBV2, the J gene TRBJ1-5, with 7 bases that match TRBD1. The V segment lost 1 base and the J segment 2 bases; nucleotides outside the gene matches: 2. From germline, CDR1 is SNHLY and CDR2 FYNNEI. CDR3 size: 15 residues. CDR3 sequence: CASSEDRGGNQPQHF. The CDR3 region has the DNA TGTGCCAGCAGTGAAGACAGGGGTGGCAATCAGCCCCAGCATTTT.

This clonotype occurred once. V usage is TRBV11-2 and J usage is TRBJ1-5; 7 nucleotides align to TRBD1. Germline V gene lookup returns CDR1 SGHAT and CDR2 FQNNGV. Unmatched junction bases numbered 2, after V lost 3 bases and J lost 0 bases. The CDR3 covers 15 residues. CDR3 coding DNA: TGTGCCAGCAGCTTGGGACAGCATAGCAATCAGCCCCAGCATTTT. It is translated as CASSLGQHSNQPQHF.

The chain employs TRBV6-5 and TRBJ2-7; perhaps TRBD2 as D (5 bases). This CDR3 region has 15 residues. In germline, CDR1 is MNHEY, CDR2 SVGAGI. V was trimmed by 2 bases and J by 2 bases, leaving 13 bases between them. The CDR3 loop reads CASSYGGVGTYEQYF. The CDR3 bases are TGTGCCAGCAGTTACGGAGGCGTGGGAACCTACGAGCAGTACTTC.

CDR3 coding DNA: TGTGCCAGCAGCTTGGACTCAGATACGCAGTATTTT. Protein sequence: CASSLDSDTQYF. V and J are TRBV5-4 and TRBJ2-3; no reliable D call. The V end was cut by 0 bases, the J end by 4 bases, with 3 bases between. The CDR3 consists of 12 residues. Germline V CDR1 and CDR2: SGHNT, YYREEE (reference sequence).

Notes on this clonotype: The junction does not match germline at one end; this may be a read error. This chain uses TRBV12-5 with TRBJ2-7; D might be TRBD1 or TRBD2, each matching 5 bases. The CDR3 extends over 13 amino acids. Germline V lookup: CDR1 LGHNT, CDR2 FRNRAP. The CDR3 nucleotides read TGTGCTAATGGTTTGGGGGTTCGGGGCGAGCAGTACTTC. Translating gives CANGLGVRGEQYF.

In this sample, this clonotype turned up many times. This chain joins TRBV7-2 and TRBJ1-2, with 7 bases lining up with TRBD1. Unmatched junction bases numbered 8, after V lost 5 bases and J lost 5 bases. The V gene's germline CDR1 is SGHTA and CDR2 FQGNSA. The CDR3 has 14 residues. The CDR3 bases are TGTGCCAGCAGCGGGGGGACAGCCTTTTATGGCTACACCTTC. Its translation is CASSGGTAFYGYTF.

Concerning this clonotype itself: With a far larger clone one base away, a read error is the likely cause. The chain carries TRBV24-1 and TRBJ2-5, with D maybe TRBD2 (6 bases). Germline V gives CDR1 KGHDR, CDR2 SFDVKD. This CDR3 has 15 residues. The V end was cut by 5 bases, the J end by 11 bases, with 23 bases between. Here the CDR3 DNA reads TGTGCCACCAGTGCCGAGGGACTTCGTACCGCTGAGCAGTACTTC. It yields the protein CATSAEGLRTAEQYF.

The chain uses TRBV19 and TRBJ1-1; D is unresolved. The germline gives CDR1 LNHDA, CDR2 SQIVND (reference sequence). This CDR3 spans 15 amino acids. The V end lost 7 bases, the J end lost 5 bases, and 20 bases lay between the germline ends. CDR3 bases: TGTGCCAGTAAAATTACCCAGGTCCTGGGTACTGAAGCTTTCTTT. Protein: CASKITQVLGTEAFF.

The chain recombines TRBV29-1 with TRBJ1-2; 7 bases are a match to TRBD1. Germline values: CDR1 SQVTM, CDR2 ANQGSEA. The CDR3 is 14 amino acids. J was trimmed by 5 bases and V by 7 bases; bases with no gene match: 13. Written as DNA, the CDR3 is TGCAGCGCCCAGGGGGGGACAGCGCCTTATGGCTACACCTTC. It codes for CSAQGGTAPYGYTF.

V is TRBV7-9 and J is TRBJ2-7; D possibly corresponds to TRBD2 (5 bases). Trimming pared 8 bases from V and 7 bases from J, leaving 9 bases between. Germline CDR1 reads SEHNR; CDR2 reads FQNEAQ (reference sequence). The CDR3 runs to 10 residues. In DNA form, the CDR3 reads TGTGCCAGCTGCGGAGGAGAGCAGTACTTC. Amino acid sequence: CASCGGEQYF.

This chain links TRBV7-2 with TRBJ1-2; TRBD1 might be the D (6 bases). Germline V gene sequence: CDR1 SGHTA, CDR2 FQGNSA. Trimming removed 0 bases at V and 2 bases at J, with 7 bases between. The CDR3 is made up of 14 amino acids. The CDR3 loop reads CASSLAQGNYGYTF. CDR3 in DNA: TGTGCCAGCAGCTTAGCTCAGGGGAACTATGGCTACACCTTC.

With regard to this clonotype: This may come from a read error, since a much larger clone is one base off. The rearrangement uses TRBV12-3 or TRBV12-4 and TRBJ2-7; D tentatively reads TRBD1 or TRBD2 (5 bases each). V lost 7 bases to trimming and J lost 3 bases, with 19 bases between them. There are 15 residues in the CDR3. CDR3: CASTPQPGSGYEQYF. Written as DNA, the CDR3 is TGTGCCAGCACCCCTCAGCCAGGGAGTGGCTACGAGCAGTACTTC.

This clonotype has ten or more counts. The chain carries TRBV3-1 and TRBJ1-1; 8 bases map to TRBD1. Germline assignment: CDR1 LGHDT and CDR2 YNNKEL (reference sequence). The V and J ends lost 4 bases and 10 bases, in that order; junction bases with no gene match: 11. The CDR3 totals 14 residues. The CDR3 region is CASSLSDRGDGAFF. CDR3 nucleotide sequence: TGTGCCAGCAGCCTCTCCGACAGGGGTGACGGAGCTTTCTTT.

Many counts were recorded for this clonotype. As DNA, the CDR3 is TGTGCCAGCAGCTTGGGTCGGCTAGCGGGAGTCTACGAGCAGTACTTC. Translating it yields CASSLGRLAGVYEQYF. The rearrangement joins TRBV5-6 to TRBJ2-7, with 10 bases that match TRBD2. Trimming removed 0 bases from V and 3 bases from J; junction bases left unmatched: 6. This CDR3 is 16 amino acids long. Germline V gene lookup returns CDR1 SGHDT and CDR2 YYEEEE.

Concerning this clonotype itself: This likely stems from a read error, as it lies one base from a far larger clone. The rearrangement joins TRBV7-2 to TRBJ2-7; 11 bases map to TRBD1. Germline V CDR1 and CDR2: SGHTA, FQGNSA. CDR3 size: 14 residues. The CDR3 sequence is CAGSPGTGGYEQYF. The CDR3 bases are TGTGCCGGCAGCCCCGGGACAGGGGGCTACGAGCAGTACTTC.

This clonotype was seen a single time. This chain links TRBV28 with TRBJ2-7; D is uncertain. Trimming took 6 bases from V and 0 from J, leaving 9 bases between them. The V gene's germline CDR1 is MDHEN and CDR2 SYDVKM. CDR3 length: 13 residues. CDR3 nucleotide sequence: TGTGCCAGCAGGGTACAGAGCTCCTACGAGCAGTACTTC. Its protein product is CASRVQSSYEQYF.

This clonotype was observed at least ten times. This chain joins TRBV3-1 and TRBJ1-1; D gene unclear. Between the trimmed V and J ends, which lost 0 bases and 7 bases, there was a span of 12 bases. This CDR3 region has 14 residues. Per germline, CDR1 LGHDT and CDR2 YNNKEL (reference sequence). In nucleotides, the CDR3 is TGTGCCAGCAGCCAAGAGCGTTCCCTTTTTGAAGCTTTCTTT. Its translation: CASSQERSLFEAFF.

The chain uses TRBV20-1 and TRBJ1-3; no definite D call. V was pared by 4 bases and J by 0 bases, with 10 bases between. Per the germline V gene, CDR1 is DFQATT and CDR2 is SNEGSKA (reference sequence). The CDR3 has 14 residues. The CDR3 DNA is TGCAGTGCTAACGGACGGACCTCTGGAAACACCATATATTTT. Encoded protein: CSANGRTSGNTIYF.

Comments on this clonotype: The likely explanation is a read error, given a far larger clone one base away. This rearrangement joins TRBV5-5 to TRBJ1-3, with TRBD1 as a possible D gene (5 bases). The germline V gene encodes CDR1 SGHKS and CDR2 YYEKEE (reference sequence). The CDR3 runs to 18 residues. This CDR3 reads CAISLVGGRPVDGNTIYF. CDR3 sequence (DNA): TGTGCCATCAGCTTAGTCGGGGGACGGCCAGTTGATGGAAACACCATATATTTT.